This TCR beta chain emerged from a study of T cell repertoires in cytomegalovirus infection. About the study: CMV epitopes, recently identified HLA-C-restricted and well-studied HLA-B-restricted, were used. Signatures in public TCR beta sequences pointed to both CMV infection and matching HLA type. Notes on the study in general: Ex vivo, HLA-C-restricted CMV-specific TCR beta clonotypes prevailed over the rest of the response. Identification of carriers of CMV plus the relevant HLA was achieved through cumulative public TCR beta family frequency.

A word on this clonotype: The antigen is undetermined. This may stem from a read error, because a much larger clone lies one nucleotide away.

One entry per CDR3 protein results from TCRdb running MiXCR on the reads. The repertoire has approximately 910,000 distinct CDR3 sequences, under 40% of them found once; the top ten carry over 10%. The CDR3 loop spans 16 amino acids. V was pared by 3 bases and J by 4 bases, with 9 bases of the junction left unmatched. Germline values: CDR1 SGHVS, CDR2 FNYEAQ. The source is a human donor in good health (CMV status not recorded). Some clones in this sample may be carry-over from other donors' samples. The chain combines TRBV7-6 with TRBJ2-3, with 8 bases aligning to TRBD1. This specimen consisted of cultured CD8+ T cells from PBMCs, obtained from culture after CMV antigen stimulation. The CDR3 region has the DNA TGTGCCAGCAGCTTCCCCATCCGCAGGGGGCCAGATACGCAGTATTTT. Amino acid sequence: CASSFPIRRGPDTQYF.